This is a list of T cell receptor beta chains from one sample in a study of human T cells and chemical hapten exposure. MiXCR, applied by TCRdb to the RACE reads, yields one record per CDR3 protein. The sample carries tens of thousands of distinct CDR3 sequences, roughly 13% recorded once. The material sequenced was whole blood, taken in connection with sensitization to the hapten diphenylcyclopropenone (DPC). These receptors all stem from a woman aged 45-65 years with alopecia areata. Some clones in this sample may be carry-over from other donors' samples. Each CDR3 is given with its conserved first and last residue. The D gene is left open where the match is weak. Clone size is given for some rows only: seen once, a few or many times, or a class if the clone is expanded.

CDR3aa: CASSQTGTSAYNEQFF
CDR3nt: TGCGCCAGCAGCCAAACCGGGACTAGCGCCTACAATGAGCAGTTCTTC
len: 16
j_gene: TRBJ2-1
abundance: many
v_gene: TRBV4-1
d_gene: TRBD2

CDR3aa: CASSLALTTLISTGELFF
CDR3nt: TGTGCCAGCAGCTTAGCCCTTACGACCCTCATCTCCACCGGGGAGCTGTTTTTT
len: 18
j_gene: TRBJ2-2
abundance: NA
v_gene: TRBV7-6
d_gene: NA

CDR3aa: CASGPGTAYNEQFF
CDR3nt: TGCGCCAGCGGACCAGGGACTGCATACAATGAGCAGTTCTTC
len: 14
j_gene: TRBJ2-1
abundance: many
v_gene: TRBV5-1
d_gene: NA

CDR3aa: CASRGSFGGYNEQFF
CDR3nt: TGTGCCAGCAGGGGTTCCTTTGGCGGATACAATGAGCAGTTCTTC
len: 15
j_gene: TRBJ2-1
abundance: NA
v_gene: TRBV28
d_gene: NA

CDR3aa: CASRSLAGGPIGETQYF
CDR3nt: TGCGCCAGCCGATCCTTAGCGGGAGGGCCAATCGGAGAGACCCAGTACTTC
len: 17
j_gene: TRBJ2-5
abundance: few
v_gene: TRBV5-1
d_gene: TRBD2

CDR3aa: CASSLLGTGAEAFF
CDR3nt: TGTGCCAGCAGCCTCCTCGGGACAGGGGCTGAAGCTTTCTTT
len: 14
j_gene: TRBJ1-1
abundance: few
v_gene: TRBV3-1
d_gene: TRBD1

CDR3aa: CASSYSSAGASGNTIYF
CDR3nt: TGTGCCAGCAGTTACTCGAGCGCAGGAGCTTCTGGAAACACCATATATTTT
len: 17
j_gene: TRBJ1-3
abundance: many
v_gene: TRBV6-6
d_gene: NA

CDR3aa: CAISDRDRGHEQYF
CDR3nt: TGTGCCATCAGTGACCGGGACAGGGGGCACGAGCAGTACTTC
len: 14
j_gene: TRBJ2-7
abundance: once
v_gene: TRBV10-3
d_gene: TRBD1

CDR3aa: CASSEETRGSMNTEAFF
CDR3nt: TGCGCCAGCAGCGAGGAAACAAGGGGTTCCATGAACACTGAAGCTTTCTTT
len: 17
j_gene: TRBJ1-1
abundance: NA
v_gene: TRBV5-1
d_gene: NA

CDR3aa: CASNLGGGNQETQYF
CDR3nt: TGTGCCAGCAACCTGGGAGGCGGGAACCAAGAGACCCAGTACTTC
len: 15
j_gene: TRBJ2-5
abundance: NA
v_gene: TRBV7-9
d_gene: NA

CDR3aa: CATSREGLYQETQYF
CDR3nt: TGTGCCACCAGCAGAGAGGGGCTGTACCAAGAGACCCAGTACTTC
len: 15
j_gene: TRBJ2-5
abundance: few
v_gene: TRBV15
d_gene: NA

CDR3aa: CASSSGTSGMNTGELFF
CDR3nt: TGTGCCAGCAGTTCAGGGACTAGCGGGATGAACACCGGGGAGCTGTTTTTT
len: 17
j_gene: TRBJ2-2
abundance: NA
v_gene: TRBV27
d_gene: TRBD2

CDR3aa: CASRLAGGPITDTQYF
CDR3nt: TGTGCCAGCAGACTAGCAGGAGGGCCGATTACAGATACGCAGTATTTT
len: 16
j_gene: TRBJ2-3
abundance: few
v_gene: TRBV6-5
d_gene: NA

CDR3aa: CSVDLVADTQYF
CDR3nt: TGCAGCGTTGATTTAGTTGCAGATACGCAGTATTTT
len: 12
j_gene: TRBJ2-3
abundance: many
v_gene: TRBV29-1
d_gene: NA

CDR3aa: CASSLYGSERDGYTF
CDR3nt: TGCGCCAGCAGCTTGTACGGGTCAGAGAGAGATGGCTACACCTTC
len: 15
j_gene: TRBJ1-2
abundance: NA
v_gene: TRBV5-1
d_gene: NA

CDR3aa: CASSDPAGPWGYTF
CDR3nt: TGTGCCAGCAGTGATCCTGCCGGACCTTGGGGCTACACCTTC
len: 14
j_gene: TRBJ1-2
abundance: few
v_gene: TRBV6-1
d_gene: NA

CDR3aa: CASSLDGQGVPSSYNEQFF
CDR3nt: TGTGCCAGCAGCTTAGACGGACAGGGGGTCCCGAGCTCCTACAATGAGCAGTTCTTC
len: 19
j_gene: TRBJ2-1
abundance: many
v_gene: TRBV11-3
d_gene: TRBD1

CDR3aa: CASTTSELNTGELFF
CDR3nt: TGTGCCAGCACCACTAGCGAGTTAAACACCGGGGAGCTGTTTTTT
len: 15
j_gene: TRBJ2-2
abundance: NA
v_gene: TRBV2
d_gene: TRBD2

CDR3aa: CATSRDLSGRIRTDTQYF
CDR3nt: TGTGCCACCAGCAGAGATCTAAGCGGGAGGATTCGCACAGATACGCAGTATTTT
len: 18
j_gene: TRBJ2-3
abundance: many
v_gene: TRBV15
d_gene: TRBD2

CDR3aa: CASSLLDLTYNEQFF
CDR3nt: TGTGCCAGCAGTTTACTAGATTTAACCTACAATGAGCAGTTCTTC
len: 15
j_gene: TRBJ2-1
abundance: NA
v_gene: TRBV12-3/TRBV12-4
d_gene: NA